The next 26 T cell receptor beta chains were all read from a single sample in a study of technical replicates of blood from several donors. Assay: immunoSEQ multiplex PCR; the TCRdb copy retains only in-frame clones and omits some. The sample has about 68,000 clones; roughly 97% are singletons. Sequenced material: T cells isolated from PBMCs. These receptors all stem from a human donor in good health.

The J gene is TRBJ2-4, the V gene TRBV30; TRBD1 is a possible D gene (6 bases). The V gene lost 2 bases and the J gene lost 8 bases, with 10 bases spanning the gap. This CDR3 has 12 amino acids. Germline CDR1 reads GTSNPN; CDR2 reads SVGIG (reference sequence). The CDR3 spells CAWSLEGDIQYF. The CDR3 DNA reads TGTGCCTGGAGTCTCGAGGGGGACATTCAGTACTTC.

The chain uses TRBV5-1 and TRBJ2-5, with TRBD2 as a possible D gene (5 bases). Per the germline V gene, CDR1 is SGHRS and CDR2 is YFSETQ. V gave up 7 bases and J gave up 7 bases, with 14 bases separating them. The CDR3 has 12 amino acids. The CDR3 loop is CASETEGGTQYF. CDR3 nucleotides: TGCGCCAGCGAGACTGAAGGAGGGACCCAGTACTTC.

This chain uses TRBV5-1 with TRBJ2-2; the match to TRBD2 covers 8 bases. Germline values: CDR1 SGHRS, CDR2 YFSETQ. The J segment lost 1 base and the V segment lost 4 bases, leaving 12 bases of the junction unmatched. This CDR3 is 18 amino acids long. CDR3 DNA: TGCGCCAGCAGCCCGCGCTCCTGGAGCGGGGGGAACACCGGGGAGCTGTTTTTT. Its translation is CASSPRSWSGGNTGELFF.

The V gene is TRBV6-5, the J gene TRBJ1-2; 7 bases map to TRBD1. Germline-derived CDR1 and CDR2 are MNHEY and SVGAGI. V was clipped by 5 bases and J by 1 base; unmatched bases: 4. The CDR3 has 14 residues. CDR3 in DNA: TGTGCCAGCAGTAAAAGACAGGGTAACTATGGCTACACCTTC. It translates to CASSKRQGNYGYTF.

This clone was detected once. The chain carries TRBV6-5 and TRBJ1-1; D remains ambiguous. V was shortened by 0 bases and J by 1 base, with 3 bases between the two germline ends. The CDR3 extends over 13 amino acids. Per the germline V gene, CDR1 is MNHEY and CDR2 is SVGAGI. CDR3 DNA sequence: TGTGCCAGCAGTTACTCGAGGAACACTGAAGCTTTCTTT. Amino acid sequence: CASSYSRNTEAFF.

The chain uses TRBV18 and TRBJ1-3; weak D call: TRBD1 (6 bases). Germline lookup yields CDR1 KGHSH and CDR2 LQKENI. This CDR3 contains 15 residues. V lost 2 bases, J lost 0 bases, and 8 bases lay in between. The CDR3 region is CASSPWGLSGNTIYF. As DNA, the CDR3 is TGTGCCAGCTCACCATGGGGGCTCTCTGGAAACACCATATATTTT.

The chain joins TRBV6-5 to TRBJ2-3; 7 nucleotides match TRBD2. The CDR3 runs to 15 residues. CDR1 is MNHEY, CDR2 SVGAGI, per germline. The V segment lost 1 base and the J segment 2 bases; nucleotides outside the gene matches: 3. This CDR3 is CASSYFLADTDTQYF. The CDR3 nucleotides are TGTGCCAGCAGTTACTTCCTAGCGGACACAGATACGCAGTATTTT.

The chain employs TRBV7-3 and TRBJ2-1, with 9 bases fitting TRBD2. Germline-derived CDR1 and CDR2 are SGHTA and FQGTGA. CDR3 length: 15 amino acids. J was trimmed by 2 bases and V by 7 bases; bases with no gene match: 6. DNA for the CDR3: TGTGCCAGCACCGTAGCGGGAGACCCCTACAATGAGCAGTTCTTC. Protein product: CASTVAGDPYNEQFF.

The CDR3 loop reads CASILILGVPSGANVLTF. The CDR3 DNA reads TGTGCCAGCATACTAATCCTAGGGGTCCCCTCTGGGGCCAACGTCCTGACTTTC. This chain joins TRBV5-5 and TRBJ2-6; the D gene is possibly TRBD1 (5 bases). Germline V gives CDR1 SGHKS, CDR2 YYEKEE (reference sequence). V was clipped by 6 bases and J by 0 bases, with 19 bases between them. This CDR3 contains 18 residues.

This chain links TRBV7-9 with TRBJ2-7; TRBD2 agrees at 8 bases. Germline CDR1 is SEHNR and CDR2 is FQNEAQ (reference sequence). CDR3 length: 16 amino acids. V shed 5 bases, J shed 3 bases, and the junction held 12 bases outside the gene matches. CDR3 sequence reads: CASSTISGLEIYEQYF. The DNA for the CDR3 is TGTGCCAGCAGCACTATCTCGGGACTAGAGATCTACGAGCAGTACTTC.

The chain recombines TRBV27 with TRBJ1-5, with D tentatively TRBD1 (5 bases). In germline, CDR1 is MNHEY, CDR2 SMNVEV (reference sequence). The CDR3 extends over 15 amino acids. V shed 0 bases and J shed 4 bases, with 10 bases lying between them. The CDR3 DNA follows: TGTGCCAGCAGTTTATCGAAACAGGTTAATCAGCCCCAGCATTTT. Translated, it gives CASSLSKQVNQPQHF.

The chain is built from TRBV6-5 and TRBJ1-1; TRBD1 agrees at 7 bases. V was clipped by 2 bases and J by 4 bases; unmatched bases: 7. The CDR3 runs 15 residues. Looked up from germline, CDR1 is MNHEY and CDR2 is SVGAGI. The CDR3 is CASSYTRGQLTEAFF. The CDR3 DNA is TGTGCCAGCAGTTACACGAGGGGGCAGCTCACTGAAGCTTTCTTT.

This rearrangement joins TRBV7-6 to TRBJ2-7, with 8 bases matching TRBD2. With 5 bases clipped from V and 4 bases from J, the junction kept 7 bases outside the gene matches. CDR1 is SGHVS and CDR2 is FNYEAQ in the germline V gene. This CDR3 comprises 14 residues. CDR3 region: CASSLSGTHYEQYF. CDR3 DNA sequence: TGTGCCAGCAGCCTTAGCGGGACTCATTACGAGCAGTACTTC.

The count of this clone is one. This chain joins TRBV19 and TRBJ2-5; D is perhaps TRBD2 (6 bases). In germline, CDR1 is LNHDA, CDR2 SQIVND (reference sequence). Trimming left V 6 bases short and J 5 bases short, with 13 bases between. CDR3 length equals 13 residues. CDR3 residues: CASRAGSIETQYF. In DNA form, the CDR3 reads TGTGCCAGTAGGGCCGGGAGTATCGAGACCCAGTACTTC.

The chain is built from TRBV4-1 and TRBJ1-4, with D possibly matching TRBD1 (6 bases). This CDR3 spans 20 amino acids. Trimming pared 0 bases from V and 0 bases from J, leaving 20 bases between. Germline values: CDR1 MGHRA, CDR2 YSYEKL. For the CDR3, the DNA is TGCGCCAGCAGCCAAGAGTCAGGACAGTTCATCTCTGCAACTAATGAAAAACTGTTTTTT. Translation: CASSQESGQFISATNEKLFF.

The V gene is TRBV6-5, the J gene TRBJ1-4; D is possibly TRBD1 (6 bases). CDR3 length: 15 residues. Germline CDR1 is MNHEY and CDR2 is SVGAGI. Trimming left V 2 bases short and J 5 bases short, with 12 bases between. The CDR3 is CASSYRGWANEKLFF. For the CDR3, the DNA is TGTGCCAGCAGTTACAGGGGGTGGGCGAATGAAAAACTGTTTTTT.

The gene calls are TRBV4-2 and TRBJ2-7; 12 positions match TRBD2. The CDR3 spans 20 residues. Trimming took 2 bases from V and 1 from J; bases not matched to a gene: 15. Germline lookup yields CDR1 LGHNA and CDR2 YNFKEQ. The CDR3 DNA follows: TGTGCCAGCAGCCAACAGACGGTGGGCTTGGGACTAGCGGGTTCCTACGAGCAGTACTTC. This translates into CASSQQTVGLGLAGSYEQYF.

This chain uses TRBV5-5 with TRBJ2-7, with no clear D. V gave up 2 bases and J gave up 3 bases, with 9 bases separating them. The CDR3 covers 13 residues. Germline values: CDR1 SGHKS, CDR2 YYEKEE (reference sequence). In DNA form, the CDR3 reads TGTGCCAGCAGCTTCAGTCCTGACTACGAGCAGTACTTC. Translating gives CASSFSPDYEQYF.

This chain uses TRBV30 with TRBJ2-1; perhaps TRBD2 as D (5 bases). CDR1 and CDR2 from the germline V gene are GTSNPN and SVGIG (reference sequence). CDR3 length equals 13 residues. The V gene lost 4 bases and the J gene lost 2 bases, with 9 bases spanning the gap. In DNA form, the CDR3 reads TGTGCCTGGATAAGGGAGCCCTACAATGAGCAGTTCTTC. It codes for CAWIREPYNEQFF. The full variable domain, completed using reference TRBV30 and TRBJ2-1, is SQTIHQWPATLVQPVGSPLSLECTVEGTSNPNLYWYRQAAGRGLQLLFYSVGIGQISSEVPQNLSASRPQDRQFILSSKKLLLSDSGFYLCAWIREPYNEQFFGPGTRLTVL.

V usage is TRBV7-3 and J usage is TRBJ2-2; perhaps TRBD1 as D (6 bases). The CDR3 spans 17 residues. V dropped 0 bases and J dropped 2 bases, with 13 bases sitting between them. Germline V gives CDR1 SGHTA, CDR2 FQGTGA. The CDR3 bases are TGTGCCAGCAGCTTAACGGATACAGGGTACAACACCGGGGAGCTGTTTTTT. It is translated as CASSLTDTGYNTGELFF.

This sequence joins TRBV4-3 and TRBJ1-2; 8 bases are shared with TRBD1. Trimming cost V 1 base and J 0 bases; bases outside gene matches: 7. In germline, CDR1 is LGHNA, CDR2 YSLEER. This CDR3 is 17 amino acids long. In nucleotides, the CDR3 is TGCGCCAGCAGCCAAGCGGCAGGGGGCCTTACTAACTATGGCTACACCTTC. Its translation: CASSQAAGGLTNYGYTF.

The genes are TRBV28 and TRBJ2-3; no clear D. The CDR3 loop spans 16 amino acids. The germline V gene encodes CDR1 MDHEN and CDR2 SYDVKM. Trimming took off 5 bases at V and 0 bases at J, with 15 bases between the two ends. The CDR3 spells CASSPPTGWSTDTQYF. CDR3 sequence (DNA): TGTGCCAGCAGTCCGCCGACTGGATGGAGCACAGATACGCAGTATTTT.

The chain has TRBV30 and TRBJ2-7; 11 positions match TRBD2. Losses at the gene ends were 5 bases for V and 5 bases for J; bases not matched to a gene: 5. The CDR3 contains 13 residues. Germline assignment: CDR1 GTSNPN and CDR2 SVGIG (reference sequence). CDR3 bases: TGTGCCTGGGACACTAGCGGGAGCCACGAGCAGTACTTC. This translates into CAWDTSGSHEQYF. Using reference TRBV30 and TRBJ2-7 for the parts outside the CDR3, the full variable domain is SQTIHQWPATLVQPVGSPLSLECTVEGTSNPNLYWYRQAAGRGLQLLFYSVGIGQISSEVPQNLSASRPQDRQFILSSKKLLLSDSGFYLCAWDTSGSHEQYFGPGTRLTVT.

The J gene is TRBJ2-7, the V gene TRBV27; the match to TRBD1 covers 9 bases. V lost 6 bases and J lost 5; bases outside the gene matches: 11. This CDR3 has 15 amino acids. CDR1 is MNHEY and CDR2 is SMNVEV in the germline V gene (reference sequence). CDR3 DNA: TGTGCCAGCAGCCCCACACAGGGGGCCTTGGACGAGCAGTACTTC. This translates into CASSPTQGALDEQYF.

The chain recombines TRBV4-1 with TRBJ2-1; D is possibly TRBD2 (5 bases). The length of the CDR3 is 16 residues. The V gene's germline CDR1 is MGHRA and CDR2 YSYEKL. Trimming left V 0 bases short and J 1 base short, with 10 bases between. DNA for the CDR3: TGCGCCAGCAGCCAAGAGAGCGGCGGGTCCTACAATGAGCAGTTCTTC. This translates into CASSQESGGSYNEQFF.

The chain couples TRBV11-2 to TRBJ2-3, with TRBD1 matching over 8 bases. CDR1 is SGHAT, CDR2 FQNNGV, per germline. The CDR3 runs to 15 residues. The ends lost 5 bases at V and 2 bases at J; junction bases unmatched: 6. The CDR3 nucleotides are TGTGCCAGCAGCGCGAGGACAGGGTCCACAGATACGCAGTATTTT. Residues: CASSARTGSTDTQYF.